The 28 T cell receptor beta chains in this list originate from one sample, sequenced in a study of Ad26.COV2.S vaccination and SARS-CoV-2 variants (dated by TCRdb to the early 2020s). Receptor amplification or capture employed the immunoSEQ multiplex PCR assay. TCRdb stores this immuneACCESS table with in-frame sequences only. Part of the clones is absent; in the studies checked, under half of the shortfall reflects unresolved V genes, and no reason is known for the rest. Across this sample there are a few hundred thousand clones, with around 87% seen only once. The ten largest make up more than 3% of the sample. The label giving this sample's treatment or condition can be read as: 15 to 20 received Ad26.COV2.S at low or high dose, single or two shots; several received placebo; per-sample allocation not given. Repertoires of vaccine and placebo recipients were sequenced from samples collected on day 63 after the first injection.

Sequencing used peripheral blood, obtained in a trial of Ad26.COV2.S vaccine versus placebo. The receptors were gathered from a person aged 18-65 years who received the Ad26.COV2.S COVID-19 vaccine or a placebo.

The chain is built from TRBV7-8 and TRBJ2-5; D is possibly TRBD2 (5 bases). Trimming removed 5 bases from V and 1 base from J, with 8 bases in between. The CDR3 totals 13 residues. From germline, CDR1 is SGHVS and CDR2 FQNEAQ. Written as DNA, the CDR3 is TGTGCCAGCAGCAGAGGGTCCCAAGAGACCCAGTACTTC. Translation gives CASSRGSQETQYF.

The chain carries TRBV7-9 and TRBJ1-6; 7 nucleotides line up with TRBD1. The CDR3 consists of 16 residues. The germline gives CDR1 SEHNR, CDR2 FQNEAQ (reference sequence). The V gene end was trimmed by 6 bases and the J gene end by 8 bases; junction bases not matched to a gene: 13. This CDR3 reads CASSQDLQGPHSPLHF. In DNA, the CDR3 is TGTGCCAGCAGTCAAGACCTACAGGGGCCTCATTCACCCCTCCACTTT.

The rearrangement links TRBV4-1 to TRBJ1-1; possibly TRBD1 for D (6 bases). Germline loops: CDR1 MGHRA, CDR2 YSYEKL. CDR3 length equals 13 residues. Trimming removed 7 bases from V and 11 bases from J, with 20 bases in between. The CDR3 reads CASNPWGAGEAFF. DNA of the CDR3: TGCGCCAGCAACCCCTGGGGGGCAGGGGAGGCTTTCTTT.

This clone has at least ten counts. V and J are TRBV7-2 and TRBJ1-1, with D unresolved. V gave up 6 bases and J gave up 0 bases, with 8 bases separating them. CDR1 SGHTA and CDR2 FQGNSA come from the germline V gene. The CDR3 is 13 amino acids. CDR3 in DNA: TGTGCCAGCAGAGAGGATATGAACACTGAAGCTTTCTTT. Amino acids: CASREDMNTEAFF.

The chain couples TRBV24-1 to TRBJ2-1; 9 bases agree with TRBD1. With V trimmed by 7 bases and J by 7 bases, 7 bases remained unmatched. Germline-derived CDR1 and CDR2 are KGHDR and SFDVKD. This CDR3 is 14 amino acids long. The CDR3 region has the DNA TGTGCCACCAGGTCCGGGACAGGGCTGAATGAGCAGTTCTTC. It specifies CATRSGTGLNEQFF.

The gene calls are TRBV24-1 and TRBJ2-3; 12 bases align to TRBD2. The CDR3 sequence is 16 residues long. The ends lost 4 bases at V and 5 bases at J; junction bases unmatched: 6. Germline assignment: CDR1 KGHDR and CDR2 SFDVKD. The chain's CDR3 is CATSDASGGAGDTQYF. In DNA, the CDR3 is TGTGCCACCAGTGACGCTAGCGGGGGGGCGGGAGATACGCAGTATTTT.

This rearrangement joins TRBV5-6 to TRBJ1-1; D possibly corresponds to TRBD1 (5 bases). CDR1 SGHDT and CDR2 YYEEEE come from the germline V gene. The CDR3 has 15 amino acids. V was cut by 3 bases and J by 0 bases, with 12 bases left in between. The CDR3 DNA is TGTGCCAGCAGCTCGACAGCCCGCATGAACACTGAAGCTTTCTTT. Residues: CASSSTARMNTEAFF.

This sequence joins TRBV27 and TRBJ1-3, with TRBD1 matching 8 bases. Germline V lookup: CDR1 MNHEY, CDR2 SMNVEV (reference sequence). The CDR3 runs to 16 residues. Germline trimming cut 2 bases from V and 0 bases from J; bases unmatched to any gene: 3. CDR3: CASSLGTGHSGNTIYF. DNA of the CDR3: TGTGCCAGCAGTTTAGGGACAGGACACTCTGGAAACACCATATATTTT.

Worth noting for this clone: A read error may account for a junction end that differs from germline. This chain links TRBV6-1 with TRBJ1-2; D is uncertain. Per the germline V gene, CDR1 is MNHNS and CDR2 is SASEGT. This CDR3 region has 15 residues. CDR3 nucleotide sequence: TGTGCCAGCAGGGAAGAGGGTGGACCTGGCTATGGCTACACCTTC. Its protein product is CASREEGGPGYGYTF.

The chain combines TRBV6-4 with TRBJ2-3; no clear D. CDR1 and CDR2 (germline): MRHNA, SNTAGT. Trimming took off 5 bases at V and 6 bases at J, with 12 bases between the two ends. This CDR3 is 13 amino acids long. CDR3 loop: CASSPEYLDTQYF. CDR3 nucleotides: TGTGCCAGCAGTCCCGAGTATTTGGATACGCAGTATTTT.

V usage is TRBV5-1 and J usage is TRBJ1-6; TRBD1 aligns across 11 bases. The CDR3 covers 16 residues. In germline, CDR1 is SGHRS, CDR2 YFSETQ. V lost 3 bases, J lost 11 bases, and 10 bases stayed unmatched. The CDR3 sequence: CASSSQGQGGETPLHF. CDR3 DNA sequence: TGCGCCAGCAGCTCCCAGGGACAGGGGGGAGAGACACCCCTCCACTTT.

The J gene is TRBJ1-1, the V gene TRBV11-3; D may be TRBD1 (5 bases). The germline CDR1 and CDR2 sequences are SGHNT and YENEEA. Trimming removed 5 bases from V and 1 base from J, with 17 bases in between. CDR3 length equals 16 residues. The CDR3 coding sequence is TGTGCCAGCAGCCCTCCGGGGGGGGAAAGGAACACTGAAGCTTTCTTT. This codes for CASSPPGGERNTEAFF.

The chain has TRBV7-9 and TRBJ1-6; TRBD1 matches at 9 bases. V gave up 5 bases and J gave up 7 bases; unmatched junction bases: 3. The V gene's germline CDR1 is SEHNR and CDR2 FQNEAQ (reference sequence). The CDR3 extends over 14 amino acids. The CDR3 here is CASSLGTGNSPLHF. Here the CDR3 DNA reads TGTGCCAGCAGCCTCGGGACAGGGAATTCACCCCTCCACTTT.

Notes on this clone: One junction end does not reproduce the germline sequence, and a read error may be involved. The chain is built from TRBV6-5 and TRBJ2-7; either TRBD1 or TRBD2 may fit D (5 bases each). The CDR3 runs to 10 residues. Germline CDR1 MNHEY, CDR2 SVGAGI. CDR3 in amino acids: CASLGESTSF. DNA of the CDR3: TGTGCCAGTTTGGGGGAGTCAACCAGCTTC.

The chain couples TRBV18 to TRBJ2-7; unclear D gene. CDR1 KGHSH and CDR2 LQKENI come from the germline V gene. The V gene lost 1 base and the J gene lost 7 bases, with 2 bases spanning the gap. This CDR3 has 10 amino acids. CDR3 in amino acids: CASSPREQYF. CDR3 nucleotides: TGTGCCAGCTCACCACGGGAGCAGTACTTC.

The chain joins TRBV2 to TRBJ2-1; 7 nucleotides line up with TRBD2. Germline V CDR1 and CDR2: SNHLY, FYNNEI. This CDR3 has 14 residues. The J segment lost 2 bases and the V segment lost 4 bases, leaving 2 bases of the junction unmatched. The CDR3 reads CASSVGGTYNEQFF. DNA for the CDR3: TGTGCCAGCAGTGTGGGGGGGACCTACAATGAGCAGTTCTTC.

The chain uses TRBV30 and TRBJ1-4, with D possibly TRBD1 on 6 matching bases. CDR3 length: 11 residues. Trimming pared 7 bases from V and 5 bases from J, leaving 8 bases between. Germline-derived CDR1 and CDR2 are GTSNPN and SVGIG (reference sequence). The CDR3, as DNA: TGTGCCTTTGGACAGAATGAAAAACTGTTTTTT. This gives the protein CAFGQNEKLFF.

The genes are TRBV25-1 and TRBJ1-2, with D perhaps matching TRBD1 (5 bases). The ends were cut back, 6 bases at V and 5 bases at J, with 19 bases in the middle. Germline V gives CDR1 MGHDK, CDR2 SYGVNS. The CDR3 totals 15 residues. CDR3 DNA: TGTGCCAGCAGGGGCCCCTATGGGACTGATTATGGCTACACCTTC. Translating it yields CASRGPYGTDYGYTF.

This clone was detected a few times. The chain uses TRBV27 and TRBJ1-5, with 8 bases fitting TRBD1. Looked up from germline, CDR1 is MNHEY and CDR2 is SMNVEV (reference sequence). The CDR3 covers 15 residues. The trim removed 2 bases at V and 2 bases at J, leaving 2 bases unmatched. The CDR3: CASSLDRGGNQPQHF. CDR3 coding DNA: TGTGCCAGCAGTTTAGACAGGGGCGGCAATCAGCCCCAGCATTTT.

V is TRBV11-2 and J is TRBJ1-1, with D maybe TRBD1 (5 bases). Trimming shortened V by 3 bases and J by 3 bases, and 8 bases separated the two germline ends. The CDR3 has 13 amino acids. In germline, CDR1 is SGHAT, CDR2 FQNNGV. The CDR3 DNA reads TGTGCCAGCAGCTTTCAGGGCGACACTGAAGCTTTCTTT. This codes for CASSFQGDTEAFF.

The chain combines TRBV13 with TRBJ2-2, with a weak D call TRBD1 (5 bases). Trimming shortened V by 8 bases and J by 5 bases, and 18 bases separated the two germline ends. Germline V gene sequence: CDR1 PRHDT, CDR2 FYEKMQ (reference sequence). CDR3 length: 15 amino acids. CDR3 sequence: CASRREFGWTGELFF. The CDR3 nucleotides are TGTGCCAGCCGCAGGGAATTTGGATGGACCGGGGAGCTGTTTTTT.

The chain has TRBV12-3 or TRBV12-4 and TRBJ1-5; D is ambiguous. CDR3 length: 13 amino acids. Trimming left V 3 bases short and J 3 bases short, with 6 bases between. The CDR3 DNA sequence: TGTGCCAGCAGTTTTTGGGTCAATCAGCCCCAGCATTTT. Translation gives CASSFWVNQPQHF.

The rearrangement uses TRBV4-2 and TRBJ1-2; D gene ambiguous. Germline CDR1 reads LGHNA; CDR2 reads YNFKEQ. Trimming took off 0 bases at V and 0 bases at J, with 8 bases between the two ends. This CDR3 is 15 amino acids long. CDR3 nucleotides: TGTGCCAGCAGCCAAGATCTGACGACTAACTATGGCTACACCTTC. It encodes CASSQDLTTNYGYTF.

CDR3 region: CASRRGTASTDTQYF. As DNA, the CDR3 is TGTGCCAGCAGGCGGGGGACGGCTAGCACAGATACGCAGTATTTT. The gene calls are TRBV27 and TRBJ2-3; TRBD2 agrees at 7 bases. V gave up 6 bases and J gave up 0 bases; unmatched junction bases: 6. The germline V gene encodes CDR1 MNHEY and CDR2 SMNVEV (reference sequence). The CDR3 spans 15 residues.

This chain connects TRBV6-6 to TRBJ2-2, with D hard to call. The CDR3 runs to 14 residues. The germline CDR1 and CDR2 sequences are MNHNY and SVGAGI (reference sequence). V was shortened by 3 bases and J by 5 bases, with 10 bases between the two germline ends. This chain's CDR3 is CASSYSDKTGELFF. Written as DNA, the CDR3 is TGTGCCAGCAGTTATTCAGACAAAACCGGGGAGCTGTTTTTT.

In its sample, this clone was seen once. The J gene is TRBJ1-6, the V gene TRBV19; no reliable D call. The germline CDR1 and CDR2 sequences are LNHDA and SQIVND (reference sequence). The CDR3 extends over 16 amino acids. The V gene lost 1 base and the J gene lost 7 bases, with 14 bases spanning the gap. CDR3 sequence: CASSIGSGGANSPLHF. In nucleotides, the CDR3 is TGTGCCAGTAGTATAGGCTCAGGAGGAGCGAATTCACCCCTCCACTTT. Using reference TRBV19 and TRBJ1-6 for the parts outside the CDR3, the full variable domain is DGGITQSPKYLFRKEGQNVTLSCEQNLNHDAMYWYRQDPGQGLRLIYYSQIVNDFQKGDIAEGYSVSREKKESFPLTVTSAQKNPTAFYLCASSIGSGGANSPLHFGNGTRLTVT.

The rearrangement links TRBV11-2 to TRBJ2-1; 16 nucleotides line up with TRBD2. The V gene's germline CDR1 is SGHAT and CDR2 FQNNGV. This CDR3 region has 17 residues. The ends lost 4 bases at V and 4 bases at J; junction bases unmatched: 4. The CDR3 loop reads CASSSGLAGGDYNEQFF. CDR3 nucleotides: TGTGCCAGCAGCTCGGGACTAGCGGGGGGGGATTACAATGAGCAGTTCTTC.

The V call is TRBV9, the J call TRBJ2-2, with D perhaps TRBD1 (6 bases). The CDR3 extends over 15 amino acids. From germline, CDR1 is SGDLS and CDR2 YYNGEE. V was shortened by 0 bases and J by 5 bases, with 11 bases between the two germline ends. The CDR3 spells CASSVGAGTTGELFF. The CDR3 nucleotides read TGTGCCAGCAGCGTAGGGGCTGGGACAACCGGGGAGCTGTTTTTT. The full variable domain, completed using reference TRBV9 and TRBJ2-2, is DSGVTQTPKHLITATGQRVTLRCSPRSGDLSVYWYQQSLDQGLQFLIQYYNGEERAKGNILERFSAQQFPDLHSELNLSSLELGDSALYFCASSVGAGTTGELFFGEGSRLTVL.